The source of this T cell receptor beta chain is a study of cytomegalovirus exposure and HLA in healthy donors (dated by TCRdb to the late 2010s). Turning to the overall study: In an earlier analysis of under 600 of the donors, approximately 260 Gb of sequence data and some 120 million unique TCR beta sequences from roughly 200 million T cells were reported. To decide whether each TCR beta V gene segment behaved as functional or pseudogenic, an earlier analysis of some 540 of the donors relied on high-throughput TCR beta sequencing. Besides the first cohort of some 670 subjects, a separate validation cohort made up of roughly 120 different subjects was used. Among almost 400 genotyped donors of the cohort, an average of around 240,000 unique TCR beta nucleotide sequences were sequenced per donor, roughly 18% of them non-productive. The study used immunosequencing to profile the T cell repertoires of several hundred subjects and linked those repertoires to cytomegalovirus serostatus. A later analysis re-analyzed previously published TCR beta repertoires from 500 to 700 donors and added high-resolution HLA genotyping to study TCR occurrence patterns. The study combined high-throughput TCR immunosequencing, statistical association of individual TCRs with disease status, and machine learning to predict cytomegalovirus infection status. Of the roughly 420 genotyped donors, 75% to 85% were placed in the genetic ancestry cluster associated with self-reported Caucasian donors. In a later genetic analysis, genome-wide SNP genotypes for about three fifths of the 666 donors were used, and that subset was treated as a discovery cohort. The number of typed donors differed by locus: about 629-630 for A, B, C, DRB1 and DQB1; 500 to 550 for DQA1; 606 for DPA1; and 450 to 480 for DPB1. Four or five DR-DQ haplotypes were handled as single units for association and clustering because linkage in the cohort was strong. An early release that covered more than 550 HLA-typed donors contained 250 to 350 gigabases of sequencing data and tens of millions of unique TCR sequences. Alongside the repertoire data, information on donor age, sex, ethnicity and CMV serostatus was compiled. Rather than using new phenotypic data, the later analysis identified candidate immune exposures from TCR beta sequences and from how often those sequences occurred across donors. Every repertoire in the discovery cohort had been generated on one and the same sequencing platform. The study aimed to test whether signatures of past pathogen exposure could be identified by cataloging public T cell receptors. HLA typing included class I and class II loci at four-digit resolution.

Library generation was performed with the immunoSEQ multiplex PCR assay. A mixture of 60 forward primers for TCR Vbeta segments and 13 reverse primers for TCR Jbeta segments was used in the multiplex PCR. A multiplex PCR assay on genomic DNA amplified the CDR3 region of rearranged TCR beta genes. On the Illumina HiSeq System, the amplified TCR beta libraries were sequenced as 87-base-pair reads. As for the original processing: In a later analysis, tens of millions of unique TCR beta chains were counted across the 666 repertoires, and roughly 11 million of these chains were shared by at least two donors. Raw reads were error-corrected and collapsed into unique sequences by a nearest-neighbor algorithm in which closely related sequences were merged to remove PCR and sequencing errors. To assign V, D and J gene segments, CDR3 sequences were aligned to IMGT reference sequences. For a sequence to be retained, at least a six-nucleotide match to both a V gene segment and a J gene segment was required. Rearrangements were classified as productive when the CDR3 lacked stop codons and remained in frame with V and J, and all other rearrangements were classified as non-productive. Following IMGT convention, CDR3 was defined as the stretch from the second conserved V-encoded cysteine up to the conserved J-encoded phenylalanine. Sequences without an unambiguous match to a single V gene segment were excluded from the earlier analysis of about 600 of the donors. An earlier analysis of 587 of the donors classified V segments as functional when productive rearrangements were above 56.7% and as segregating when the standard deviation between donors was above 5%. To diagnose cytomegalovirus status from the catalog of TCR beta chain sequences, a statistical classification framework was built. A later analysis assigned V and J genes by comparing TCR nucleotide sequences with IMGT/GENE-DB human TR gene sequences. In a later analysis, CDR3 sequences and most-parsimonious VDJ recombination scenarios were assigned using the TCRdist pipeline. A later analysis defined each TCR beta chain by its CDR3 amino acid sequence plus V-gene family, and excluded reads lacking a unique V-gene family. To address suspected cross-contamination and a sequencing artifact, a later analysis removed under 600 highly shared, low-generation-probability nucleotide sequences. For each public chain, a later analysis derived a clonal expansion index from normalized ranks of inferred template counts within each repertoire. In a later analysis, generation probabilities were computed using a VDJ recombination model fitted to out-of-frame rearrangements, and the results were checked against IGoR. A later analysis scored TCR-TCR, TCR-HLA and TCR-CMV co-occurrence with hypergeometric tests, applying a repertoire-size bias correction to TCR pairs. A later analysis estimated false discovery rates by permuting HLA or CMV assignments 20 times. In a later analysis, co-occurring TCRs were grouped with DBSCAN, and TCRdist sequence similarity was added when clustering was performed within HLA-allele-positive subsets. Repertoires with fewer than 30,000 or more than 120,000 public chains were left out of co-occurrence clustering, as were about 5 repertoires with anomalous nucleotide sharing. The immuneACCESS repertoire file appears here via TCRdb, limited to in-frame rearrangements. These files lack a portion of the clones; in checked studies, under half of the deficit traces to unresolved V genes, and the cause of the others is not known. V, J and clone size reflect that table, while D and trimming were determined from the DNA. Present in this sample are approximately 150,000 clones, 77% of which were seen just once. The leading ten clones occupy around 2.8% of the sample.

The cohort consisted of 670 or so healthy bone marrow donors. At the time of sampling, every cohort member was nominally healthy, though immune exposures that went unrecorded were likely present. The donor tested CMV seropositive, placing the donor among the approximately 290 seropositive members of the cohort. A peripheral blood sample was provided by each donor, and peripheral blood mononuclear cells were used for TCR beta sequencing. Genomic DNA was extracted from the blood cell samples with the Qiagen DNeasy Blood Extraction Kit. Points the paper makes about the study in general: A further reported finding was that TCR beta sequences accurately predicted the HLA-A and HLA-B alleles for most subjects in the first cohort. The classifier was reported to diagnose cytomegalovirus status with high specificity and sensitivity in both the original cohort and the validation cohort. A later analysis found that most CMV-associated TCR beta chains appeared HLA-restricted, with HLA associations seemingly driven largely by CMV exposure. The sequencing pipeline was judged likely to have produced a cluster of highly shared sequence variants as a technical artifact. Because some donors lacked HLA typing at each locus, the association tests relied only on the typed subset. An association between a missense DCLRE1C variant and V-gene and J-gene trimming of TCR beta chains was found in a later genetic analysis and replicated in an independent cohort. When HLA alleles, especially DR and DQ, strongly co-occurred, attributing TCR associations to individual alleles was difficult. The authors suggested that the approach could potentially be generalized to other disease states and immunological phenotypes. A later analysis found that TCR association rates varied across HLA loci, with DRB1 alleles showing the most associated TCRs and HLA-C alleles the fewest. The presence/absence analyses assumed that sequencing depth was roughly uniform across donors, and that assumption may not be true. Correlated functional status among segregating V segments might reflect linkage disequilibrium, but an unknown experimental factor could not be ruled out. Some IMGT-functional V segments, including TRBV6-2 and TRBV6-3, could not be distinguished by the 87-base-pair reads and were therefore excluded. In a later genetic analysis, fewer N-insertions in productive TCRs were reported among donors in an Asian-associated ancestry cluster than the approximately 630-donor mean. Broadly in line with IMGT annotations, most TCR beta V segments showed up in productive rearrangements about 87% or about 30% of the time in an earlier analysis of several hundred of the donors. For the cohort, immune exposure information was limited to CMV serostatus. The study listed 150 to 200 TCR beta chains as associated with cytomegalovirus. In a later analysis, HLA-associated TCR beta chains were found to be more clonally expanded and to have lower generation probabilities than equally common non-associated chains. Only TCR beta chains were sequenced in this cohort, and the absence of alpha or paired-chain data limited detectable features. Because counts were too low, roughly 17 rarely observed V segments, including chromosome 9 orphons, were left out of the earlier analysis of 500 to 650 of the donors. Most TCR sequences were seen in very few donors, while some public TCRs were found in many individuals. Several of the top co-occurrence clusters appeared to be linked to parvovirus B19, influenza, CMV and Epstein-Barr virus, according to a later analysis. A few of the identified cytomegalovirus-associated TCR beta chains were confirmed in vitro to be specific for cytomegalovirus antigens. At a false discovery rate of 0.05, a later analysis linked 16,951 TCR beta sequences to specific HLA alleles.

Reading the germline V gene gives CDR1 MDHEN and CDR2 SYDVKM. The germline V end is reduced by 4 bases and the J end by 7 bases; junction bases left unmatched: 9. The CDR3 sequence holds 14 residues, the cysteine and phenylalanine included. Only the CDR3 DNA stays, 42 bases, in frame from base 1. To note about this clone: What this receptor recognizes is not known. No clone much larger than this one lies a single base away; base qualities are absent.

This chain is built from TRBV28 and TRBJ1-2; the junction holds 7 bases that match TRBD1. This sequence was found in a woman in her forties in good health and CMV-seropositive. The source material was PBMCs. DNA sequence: TGTGCCAGCAGTTCGGGACAGCCGACGGGTGGCTACACCTTC. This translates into CASSSGQPTGGYTF.